The T cell receptor beta chain described here comes from a study of CD8 T cells in ankylosing spondylitis. Overall study results and limits: Clones linked to disease, bearing a CD8+ phenotype, were relatively rare in peripheral blood.

The CDR3 runs to 17 residues. V was trimmed by 3 bases and J by 0 bases, leaving 16 bases between them. The germline CDR1 and CDR2 sequences are SGDLS and YYNGEE. TCRdb used MiXCR to reprocess the 5' RACE reads, holding one entry per CDR3 protein. The data hold 150,000 to 200,000 distinct CDR3 sequences, with under 15% observed a single time. This clonotype was detected ten times or more. Its specificity is unknown. The rearrangement uses TRBV9 and TRBJ1-3; D is perhaps TRBD1 (6 bases). The sequence came from a female donor with ankylosing spondylitis or in good health (not recorded which). Sequencing used blood, either unsorted or a sorted T cell fraction (not recorded which). The CDR3 region has the DNA TGTGCCAGCAGCGGTCGACGGGGGGCCAGCTCTGGAAACACCATATATTTT. This sequence encodes CASSGRRGASSGNTIYF.